A single T cell receptor (beta chain) is shown here with its context. The sample comes from a study of blood T cell repertoires in COVID-19. The overall study: Donors in the United States, Italy and Spain gave samples during acute or convalescent COVID-19.

Enrollees, about 18 to 95 years old, lived in approximately 24 US areas. Categorization into cohorts depended on clinical history that participants reported. Two negative PCRs, clearance, or symptom resolution had been documented for recovered Cohort 3 donors. CDR3 size: 12 residues. V was clipped by 9 bases and J by 17 bases, with 22 bases between them. Germline CDR1 is SGHVS and CDR2 is FQNEAQ. Here immunoSEQ multiplex PCR was the method, and the copy in TCRdb shows in-frame clones only, minus some. The sample includes around 470,000 clones, roughly 87% of them seen just once. The chain joins TRBV7-8 to TRBJ1-4; D might be TRBD1 (6 bases). What was sequenced was PBMCs or T cells enriched from blood (not recorded which). The receptor comes from a man aged 18 to 29 who had recovered from COVID-19. The CDR3 nucleotides are TGTGCCAGTCAAGTATGGCAGGGACACGTTTTTTTT. It codes for CASQVWQGHVFF.